This T cell receptor beta chain was observed in a study of blood T cells in healthy people across ages. Germline V gene sequence: CDR1 MNHEY, CDR2 SVGAGI. The V and J ends lost 5 bases and 6 bases respectively, with 8 bases between them. The CDR3 covers 12 residues. With a J-beta primer mix and a sample-barcoded 5' primer, a second PCR ran about 7 to 12 cycles. TCRdb processed the 5' RACE reads anew with MiXCR; each CDR3 protein has one entry. The table lists 850,000 to 1,100,000 distinct CDR3 sequences, roughly two fifths of them singletons, with roughly 14% in the top ten. Sequenced: blood. This TCR derives from a man in his late teens or twenties in good health. The chain couples TRBV6-5 to TRBJ1-5; a weak D match, TRBD1 (5 bases). CDR3 sequence (DNA): TGTGCCAGCAGTGACAGCGGTCAGCCCCAGCATTTT. It is translated as CASSDSGQPQHF.